This TCR beta chain derives from a study of blood T cells in healthy people across ages. The CDR3 is made up of 14 amino acids. Germline V gives CDR1 SNHLY, CDR2 FYNNEI. Combining a sample-barcoded 5' primer with a J-beta primer mix, a second PCR ran for about 6 to 11 cycles. TCRdb analysed the 5' RACE reads with MiXCR anew, one entry per CDR3 protein. The sample records about 1,800,000 distinct CDR3 sequences, about 30% being singletons. A remark on this clonotype: Its ends do not fully match the called genes, so a read error is possible.

This rearrangement joins TRBV2 to TRBJ2-5; 7 nucleotides match TRBD2. This receptor was obtained from a woman in her twenties or thirties in good health. What was sequenced was blood. CDR3 region: CASRSGTTQETQYF. The CDR3 region has the DNA TGTGCCAGCAGGAGCGGGACTACCCAAGAAACCCAGTACTTC.